One sample yielded the 6 T cell receptor beta chains listed below, sequenced in a study of shared clonotypes between healthy human individuals. Profiling relied on immunoSEQ multiplex PCR, and the TCRdb table lists in-frame clones only, not all of them. The sample yields 630,000 or so clones, roughly 98% seen once. CD45RO-negative cells were positively selected for CCR7, leaving out terminally differentiated effector memory CD45RA+ cells. The material sequenced was naive CD8+ T cells sorted from blood. These TCRs come from a man aged 25-40 years in good health.

The chain is built from TRBV4-3 and TRBJ2-1; 14 nucleotides match TRBD2. Germline V gives CDR1 LGHNA, CDR2 YSLEER. The CDR3 sequence is 17 residues long. Trimming cost V 5 bases and J 6 bases; bases outside gene matches: 9. The CDR3 DNA reads as TGCGCCAGCAGCTTTGGGACTAGCGGGAGTTTTTTCAATGAGCAGTTCTTC. It specifies CASSFGTSGSFFNEQFF.

The chain recombines TRBV28 with TRBJ1-3; D call uncertain. The CDR3 totals 15 residues. V was cut by 5 bases and J by 7 bases, with 18 bases left in between. Germline-derived CDR1 and CDR2 are MDHEN and SYDVKM. The CDR3 DNA reads TGTGCCAGCAGTCCGATCATCCCTACTGTGAACACCATATATTTT. Translated, it gives CASSPIIPTVNTIYF. Supplemented by reference TRBV28 and TRBJ1-3, the full variable domain reads DVKVTQSSRYLVKRTGEKVFLECVQDMDHENMFWYRQDPGLGLRLIYFSYDVKMKEKGDIPEGYSVSREKKERFSLILESASTNQTSMYLCASSPIIPTVNTIYFGEGSWLTVV.

The chain links TRBV27 to TRBJ2-2; D is unresolved. CDR1 is MNHEY and CDR2 is SMNVEV in the germline V gene (reference sequence). The V end lost 5 bases, the J end lost 4 bases, and 5 bases lay between the germline ends. The CDR3 contains 12 residues. The CDR3 bases are TGTGCCAGCAGTCTATTCACCGGGGAGCTGTTTTTT. As protein: CASSLFTGELFF.

V gene TRBV7-3 combines with J gene TRBJ2-2; D is ambiguous. Trimming took 5 bases from V and 7 from J, leaving 8 bases between them. This CDR3 spans 12 amino acids. Germline V gene lookup returns CDR1 SGHTA and CDR2 FQGTGA. CDR3 residues: CASSPGDGELFF. CDR3 DNA: TGTGCCAGCAGCCCGGGCGACGGGGAGCTGTTTTTT.

This chain joins TRBV6-5 and TRBJ2-3; no reliable D call. In germline, CDR1 is MNHEY, CDR2 SVGAGI. Trimming cost V 0 bases and J 2 bases, with 3 bases left between them. The CDR3 spans 13 residues. The CDR3 sequence is CASSYSNTDTQYF. CDR3 in DNA: TGTGCCAGCAGTTACTCAAACACAGATACGCAGTATTTT.

This chain joins TRBV29-1 and TRBJ1-1; TRBD1 agrees at 8 bases. The V gene's germline CDR1 is SQVTM and CDR2 ANQGSEA. V lost 6 bases to trimming and J lost 4 bases; unmatched junction nucleotides: 16. This CDR3 is built from 16 residues. CDR3 DNA: TGCAGCGTCGCTGGACAGGGAAGGTTGCAAATCACTGAAGCTTTCTTT. It codes for CSVAGQGRLQITEAFF.